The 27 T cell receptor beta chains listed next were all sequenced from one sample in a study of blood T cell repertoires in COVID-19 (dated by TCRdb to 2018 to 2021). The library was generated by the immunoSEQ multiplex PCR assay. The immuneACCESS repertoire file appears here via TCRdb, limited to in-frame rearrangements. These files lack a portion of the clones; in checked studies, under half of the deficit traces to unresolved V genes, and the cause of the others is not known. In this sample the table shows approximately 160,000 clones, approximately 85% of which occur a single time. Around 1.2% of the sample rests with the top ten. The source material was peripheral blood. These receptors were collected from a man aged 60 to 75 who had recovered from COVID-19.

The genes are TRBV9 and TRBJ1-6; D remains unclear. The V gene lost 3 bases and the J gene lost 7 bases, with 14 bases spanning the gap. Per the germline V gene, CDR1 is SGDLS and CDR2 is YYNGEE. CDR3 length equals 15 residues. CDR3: CASSGAAGLNSPLHF. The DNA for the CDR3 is TGTGCCAGCAGCGGAGCAGCAGGACTGAATTCACCCCTCCACTTT.

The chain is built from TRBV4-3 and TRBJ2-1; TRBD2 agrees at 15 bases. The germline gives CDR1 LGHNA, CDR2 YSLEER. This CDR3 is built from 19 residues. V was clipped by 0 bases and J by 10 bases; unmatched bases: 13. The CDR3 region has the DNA TGCGCCAGCAGCCAAGATCGCTGGAGTGGACTAGCGGGGGGGCAGGAGCAGTTCTTC. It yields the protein CASSQDRWSGLAGGQEQFF.

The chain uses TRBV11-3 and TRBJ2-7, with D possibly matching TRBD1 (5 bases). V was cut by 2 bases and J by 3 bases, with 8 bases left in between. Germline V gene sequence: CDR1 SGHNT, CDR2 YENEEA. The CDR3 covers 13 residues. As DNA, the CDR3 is TGTGCCAGCAGCTTATCAGGGAACTACGAGCAGTACTTC. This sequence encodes CASSLSGNYEQYF. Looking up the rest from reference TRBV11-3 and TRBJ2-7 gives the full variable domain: EAGVVQSPRYKIIEKKQPVAFWCNPISGHNTLYWYLQNLGQGPELLIRYENEEAVDDSQLPKDRFSAERLKGVDSTLKIQPAELGDSAVYLCASSLSGNYEQYFGPGTRLTVT.

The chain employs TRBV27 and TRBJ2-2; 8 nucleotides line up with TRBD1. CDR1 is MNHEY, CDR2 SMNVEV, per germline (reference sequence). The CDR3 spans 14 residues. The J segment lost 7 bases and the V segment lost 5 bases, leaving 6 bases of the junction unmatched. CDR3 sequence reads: CASSITGGGGELFF. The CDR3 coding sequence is TGTGCCAGCAGTATAACAGGGGGAGGCGGGGAGCTGTTTTTT.

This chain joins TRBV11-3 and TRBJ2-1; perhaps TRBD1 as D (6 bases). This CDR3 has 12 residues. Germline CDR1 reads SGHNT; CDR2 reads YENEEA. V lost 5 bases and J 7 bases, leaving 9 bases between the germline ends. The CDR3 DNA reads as TGTGCCAGCAGCCAAACAGGGAATGAGCAGTTCTTC. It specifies CASSQTGNEQFF.

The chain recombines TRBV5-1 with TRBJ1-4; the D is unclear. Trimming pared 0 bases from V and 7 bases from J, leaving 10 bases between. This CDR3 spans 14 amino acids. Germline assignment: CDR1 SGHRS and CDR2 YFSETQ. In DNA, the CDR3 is TGCGCCAGCAGCTTGGACCCCTCTACTGAAAAACTGTTTTTT. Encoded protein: CASSLDPSTEKLFF.

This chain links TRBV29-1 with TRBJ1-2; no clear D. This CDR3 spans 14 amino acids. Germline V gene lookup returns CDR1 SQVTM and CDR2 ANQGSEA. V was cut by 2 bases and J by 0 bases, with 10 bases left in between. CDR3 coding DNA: TGCAGCGTTGAAAGGCAGCTAGCTAACTATGGCTACACCTTC. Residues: CSVERQLANYGYTF. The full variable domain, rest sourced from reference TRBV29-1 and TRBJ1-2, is SAVISQKPSRDICQRGTSLTIQCQVDSQVTMMFWYRQQPGQSLTLIATANQGSEATYESGFVIDKFPISRPNLTFSTLTVSNMSPEDSSIYLCSVERQLANYGYTFGSGTRLTVV.

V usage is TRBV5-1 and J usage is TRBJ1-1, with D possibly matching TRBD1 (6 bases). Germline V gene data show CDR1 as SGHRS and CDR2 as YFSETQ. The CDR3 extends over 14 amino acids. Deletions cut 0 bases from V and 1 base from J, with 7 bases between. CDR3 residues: CASSLATGNTEAFF. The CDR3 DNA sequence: TGCGCCAGCAGCTTGGCGACAGGGAACACTGAAGCTTTCTTT. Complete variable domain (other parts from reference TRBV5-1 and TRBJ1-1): KAGVTQTPRYLIKTRGQQVTLSCSPISGHRSVSWYQQTPGQGLQFLFEYFSETQRNKGNFPGRFSGRQFSNSRSEMNVSTLELGDSALYLCASSLATGNTEAFFGQGTRLTVV.

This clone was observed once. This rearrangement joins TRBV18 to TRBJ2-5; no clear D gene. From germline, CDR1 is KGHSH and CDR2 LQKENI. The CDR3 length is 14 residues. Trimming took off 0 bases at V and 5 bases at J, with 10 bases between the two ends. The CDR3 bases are TGTGCCAGCTCACCACCGCCTGAGGTGGAGACCCAGTACTTC. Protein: CASSPPPEVETQYF.

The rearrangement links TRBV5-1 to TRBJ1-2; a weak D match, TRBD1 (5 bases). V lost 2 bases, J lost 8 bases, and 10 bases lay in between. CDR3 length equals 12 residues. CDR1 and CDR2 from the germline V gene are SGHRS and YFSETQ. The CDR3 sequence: CASSFDPGGYTF. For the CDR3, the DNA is TGCGCCAGCAGCTTCGACCCAGGGGGCTACACCTTC.

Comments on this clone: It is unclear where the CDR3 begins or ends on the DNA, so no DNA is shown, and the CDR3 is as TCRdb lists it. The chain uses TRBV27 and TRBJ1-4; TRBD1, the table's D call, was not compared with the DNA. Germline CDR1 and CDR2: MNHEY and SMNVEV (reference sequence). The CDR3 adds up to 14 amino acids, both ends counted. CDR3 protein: CASSSSTVNEKLFF.

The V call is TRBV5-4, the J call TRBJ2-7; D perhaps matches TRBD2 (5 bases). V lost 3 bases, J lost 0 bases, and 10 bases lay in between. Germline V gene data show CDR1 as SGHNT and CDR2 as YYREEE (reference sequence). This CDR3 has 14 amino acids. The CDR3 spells CASSWETHSYEQYF. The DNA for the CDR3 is TGTGCCAGCAGCTGGGAGACACACTCCTACGAGCAGTACTTC.

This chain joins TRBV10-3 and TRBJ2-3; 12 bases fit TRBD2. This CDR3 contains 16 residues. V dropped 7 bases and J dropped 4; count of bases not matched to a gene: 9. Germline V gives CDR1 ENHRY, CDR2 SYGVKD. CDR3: CAITGTSGLAADTQYF. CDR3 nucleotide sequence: TGTGCCATCACAGGGACTAGCGGGTTAGCTGCAGATACGCAGTATTTT.

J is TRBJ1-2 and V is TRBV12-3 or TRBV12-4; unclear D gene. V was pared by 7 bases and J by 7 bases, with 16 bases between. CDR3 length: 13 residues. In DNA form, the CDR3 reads TGTGCCAGCACCCCCGATGGACTCGGTGGCTACACCTTC. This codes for CASTPDGLGGYTF.

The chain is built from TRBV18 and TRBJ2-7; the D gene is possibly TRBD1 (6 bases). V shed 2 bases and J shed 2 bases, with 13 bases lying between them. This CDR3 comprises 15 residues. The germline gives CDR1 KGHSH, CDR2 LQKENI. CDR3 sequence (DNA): TGTGCCAGCTCACCAAGGACAGCCATCCCCTACGAGCAGTACTTC. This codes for CASSPRTAIPYEQYF.

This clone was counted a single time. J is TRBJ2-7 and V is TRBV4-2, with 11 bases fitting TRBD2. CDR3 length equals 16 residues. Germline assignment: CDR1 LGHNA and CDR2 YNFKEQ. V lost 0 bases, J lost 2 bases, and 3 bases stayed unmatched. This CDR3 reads CASSQEPSGGTYEQYF. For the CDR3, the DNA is TGTGCCAGCAGCCAAGAGCCTAGCGGGGGGACCTACGAGCAGTACTTC.

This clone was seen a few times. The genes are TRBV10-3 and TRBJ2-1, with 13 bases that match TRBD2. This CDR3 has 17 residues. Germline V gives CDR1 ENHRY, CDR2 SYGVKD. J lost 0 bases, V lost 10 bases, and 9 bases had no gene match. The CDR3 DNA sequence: TGTGCCACCCGGACTAGCGGGGGCCTCAGCTCCTACAATGAGCAGTTCTTC. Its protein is CATRTSGGLSSYNEQFF.

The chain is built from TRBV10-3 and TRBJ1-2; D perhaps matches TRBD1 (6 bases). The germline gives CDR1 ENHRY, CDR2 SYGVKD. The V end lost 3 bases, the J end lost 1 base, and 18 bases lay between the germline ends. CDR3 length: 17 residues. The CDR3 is CAISDPGVWGLNYGYTF. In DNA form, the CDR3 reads TGTGCCATCAGTGACCCAGGGGTTTGGGGCCTTAACTATGGCTACACCTTC.

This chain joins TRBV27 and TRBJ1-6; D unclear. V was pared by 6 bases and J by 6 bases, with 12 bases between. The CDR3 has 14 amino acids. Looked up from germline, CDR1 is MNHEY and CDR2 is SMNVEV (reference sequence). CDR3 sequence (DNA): TGTGCCAGCAGCCGTGAAACGGGTAATTCACCCCTCCACTTT. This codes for CASSRETGNSPLHF.

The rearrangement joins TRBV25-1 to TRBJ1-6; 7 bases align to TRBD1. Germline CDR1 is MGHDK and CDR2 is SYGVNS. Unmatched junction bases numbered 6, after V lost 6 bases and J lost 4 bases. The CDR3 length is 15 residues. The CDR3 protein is CASRNLQGYNSPLHF. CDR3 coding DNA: TGTGCCAGCAGGAACTTACAGGGGTATAATTCACCCCTCCACTTT.

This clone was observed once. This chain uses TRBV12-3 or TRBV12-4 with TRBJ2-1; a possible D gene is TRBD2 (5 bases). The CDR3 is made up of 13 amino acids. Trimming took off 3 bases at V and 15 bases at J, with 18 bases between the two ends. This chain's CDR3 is CASSFYPGNSAFF. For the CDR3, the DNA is TGTGCCAGCAGTTTTTACCCCGGGAACTCGGCGTTCTTC.

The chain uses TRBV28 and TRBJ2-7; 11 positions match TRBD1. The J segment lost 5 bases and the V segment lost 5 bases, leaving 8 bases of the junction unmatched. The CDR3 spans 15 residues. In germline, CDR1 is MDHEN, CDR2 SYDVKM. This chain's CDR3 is CASSGRDRGSDEQYF. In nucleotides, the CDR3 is TGTGCCAGCAGTGGCCGGGACAGGGGGAGCGACGAGCAGTACTTC. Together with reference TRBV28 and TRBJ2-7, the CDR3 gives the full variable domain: DVKVTQSSRYLVKRTGEKVFLECVQDMDHENMFWYRQDPGLGLRLIYFSYDVKMKEKGDIPEGYSVSREKKERFSLILESASTNQTSMYLCASSGRDRGSDEQYFGPGTRLTVT.

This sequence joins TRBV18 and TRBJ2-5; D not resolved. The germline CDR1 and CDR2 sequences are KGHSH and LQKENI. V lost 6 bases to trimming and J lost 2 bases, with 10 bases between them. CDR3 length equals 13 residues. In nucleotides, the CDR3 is TGTGCCAGCTCTTTGGGCTTGCAAGAGACCCAGTACTTC. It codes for CASSLGLQETQYF.

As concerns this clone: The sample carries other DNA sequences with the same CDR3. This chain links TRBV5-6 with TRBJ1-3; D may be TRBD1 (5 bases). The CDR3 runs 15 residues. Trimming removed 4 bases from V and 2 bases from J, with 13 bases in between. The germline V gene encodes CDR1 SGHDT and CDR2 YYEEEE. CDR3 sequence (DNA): TGTGCCAGCAGCCCCACCGGGGGGACTGGAAACACCATATATTTT. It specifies CASSPTGGTGNTIYF.

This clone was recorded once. The CDR3 nucleotides are TGTGCCAGCAGCCGGGACAACAATCAGCCCCAGCATTTT. Protein product: CASSRDNNQPQHF. This chain uses TRBV6-5 with TRBJ1-5; D perhaps matches TRBD1 (6 bases). The CDR3 is 13 amino acids. Germline CDR1 is MNHEY and CDR2 is SVGAGI. V lost 6 bases, J lost 3 bases, and 9 bases lay in between.

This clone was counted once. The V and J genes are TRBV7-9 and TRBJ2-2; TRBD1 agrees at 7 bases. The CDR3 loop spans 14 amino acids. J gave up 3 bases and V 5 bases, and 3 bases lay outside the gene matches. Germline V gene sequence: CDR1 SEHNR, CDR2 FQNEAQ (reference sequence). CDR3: CASSPDRDTGELFF. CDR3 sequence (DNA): TGTGCCAGCAGCCCCGACAGGGACACCGGGGAGCTGTTTTTT.

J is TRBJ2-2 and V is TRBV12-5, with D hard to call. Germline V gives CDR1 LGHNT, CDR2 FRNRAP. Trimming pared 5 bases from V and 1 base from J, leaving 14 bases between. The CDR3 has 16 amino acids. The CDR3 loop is CASGPRVRWNTGELFF. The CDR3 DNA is TGTGCTAGTGGTCCCCGGGTACGCTGGAACACCGGGGAGCTGTTTTTT.